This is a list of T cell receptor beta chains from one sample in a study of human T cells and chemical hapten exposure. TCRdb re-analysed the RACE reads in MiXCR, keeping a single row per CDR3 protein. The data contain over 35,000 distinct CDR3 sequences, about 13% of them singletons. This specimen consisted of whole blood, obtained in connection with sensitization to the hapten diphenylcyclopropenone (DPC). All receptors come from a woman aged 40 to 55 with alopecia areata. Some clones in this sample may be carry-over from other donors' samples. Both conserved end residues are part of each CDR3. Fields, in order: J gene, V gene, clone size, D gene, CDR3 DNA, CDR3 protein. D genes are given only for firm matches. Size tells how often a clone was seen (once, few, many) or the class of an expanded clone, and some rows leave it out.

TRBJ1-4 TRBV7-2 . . TGTGCCAGCAGCTTAGAGATGACCGAAAGCAGAAAACTGTTTTTT CASSLEMTESRKLFF
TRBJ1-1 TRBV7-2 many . TGTGCCAGCAGCTTACTCGCGAGTTGGTCGGTTATGAACACTGAAGCTTTCTTT CASSLLASWSVMNTEAFF
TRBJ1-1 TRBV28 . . TGTGCCAGCACCGCGGACAGAGAAGCTTTCTTT CASTADREAFF
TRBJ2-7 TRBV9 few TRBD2 TGTGCCAGCAGCGTAGGAGGCGGGAGGACTTCCTACGAGCAGTACTTC CASSVGGGRTSYEQYF
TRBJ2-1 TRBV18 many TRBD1 TGTGCCAGCCCCAGGGACAGGGTTAATGAGCAGTTCTTC CASPRDRVNEQFF
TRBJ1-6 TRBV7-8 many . TGTGCCAGCAGCTCCGCGGGACGTTTGAATTCACCCCTCCACTTT CASSSAGRLNSPLHF
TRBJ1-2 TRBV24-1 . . TGTGCCACCAGTGATTTCTCGGGACAAGAAGGCTACACCTTC CATSDFSGQEGYTF
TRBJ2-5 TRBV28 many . TGTGCCAGCACTAGTGGTGGAGAGACCCAGTACTTC CASTSGGETQYF
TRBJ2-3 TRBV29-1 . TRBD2 TGCAGCGTTGATGGTCGGGAGGGCCAAGATACGCAGTATTTT CSVDGREGQDTQYF
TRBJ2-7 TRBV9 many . TGTGCCAGCAGCGCGGGTGAGCAGTACTTC CASSAGEQYF
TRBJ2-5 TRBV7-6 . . TGTGCCAGCAGCGCGACACCCTGGGCCCAGTACTTC CASSATPWAQYF
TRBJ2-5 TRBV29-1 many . TGCAGCACCCCTTTTCAGGGGACGGAGACCCAGTACTTC CSTPFQGTETQYF
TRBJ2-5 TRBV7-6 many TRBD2 TGTGCCAGCAGCCCGACTAGCGGGAAGGAGACCCAGTACTTC CASSPTSGKETQYF
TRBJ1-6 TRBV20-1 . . TGCAGTGCTAGAGATCAGCGTGGAGGGTCCCAGTACACGATTTCACCCCTCCACTTT CSARDQRGGSQYTISPLHF
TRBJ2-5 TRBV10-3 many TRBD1 TGTGCCATCAGTGGACAGGGGCACCAGGGAGAGACCCAGTACTTC CAISGQGHQGETQYF
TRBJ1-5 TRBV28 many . TGTGCCAGCGGTGTCCGGGATCCCCAGCATTTT CASGVRDPQHF
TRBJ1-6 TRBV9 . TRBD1 TGTGCCAGCAGCGGATTGTTAAGGACAGGGGGCAGTTCACCCCTCCACTTT CASSGLLRTGGSSPLHF
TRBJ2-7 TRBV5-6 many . TGTGCCAGCAGCCCCTACGGCTACGAGCAGTACTTC CASSPYGYEQYF
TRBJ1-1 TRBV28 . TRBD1 TGTGCCAGCAGTCGGGGGACAGACTCTCAAGCTTTCTTT CASSRGTDSQAFF
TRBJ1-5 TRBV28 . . TGTGCCAGCAGTCTGAAGGGGACAAGGCATTTT CASSLKGTRHF